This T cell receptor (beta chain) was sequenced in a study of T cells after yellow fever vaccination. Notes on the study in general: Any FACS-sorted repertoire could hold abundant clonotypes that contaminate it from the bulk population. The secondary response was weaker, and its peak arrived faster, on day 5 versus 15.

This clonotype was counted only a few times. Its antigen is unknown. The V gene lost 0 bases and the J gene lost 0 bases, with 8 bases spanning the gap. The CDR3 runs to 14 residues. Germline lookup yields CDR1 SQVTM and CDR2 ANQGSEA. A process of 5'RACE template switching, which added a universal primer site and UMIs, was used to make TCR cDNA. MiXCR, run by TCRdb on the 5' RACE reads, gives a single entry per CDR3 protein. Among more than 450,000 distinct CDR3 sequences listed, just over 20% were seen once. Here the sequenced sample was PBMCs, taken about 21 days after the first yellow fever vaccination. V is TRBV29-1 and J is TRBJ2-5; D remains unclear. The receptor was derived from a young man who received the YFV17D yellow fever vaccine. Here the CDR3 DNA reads TGCAGCGTTGAAGATGGCAGGTACCAAGAGACCCAGTACTTC. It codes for CSVEDGRYQETQYF.